The 26 T cell receptor beta chains below were found in one sample sequenced in a study of blood T cell repertoires in COVID-19. Profiled with immunoSEQ multiplex PCR; TCRdb holds only in-frame clones, not every one. The table lists roughly 200,000 clones, around 81% of them singletons, with under 5% in the top ten. Sequenced: peripheral blood. Receptor source: a man in his forties or fifties with active or convalescent COVID-19.

V usage is TRBV7-2 and J usage is TRBJ2-1; perhaps TRBD2 as D (6 bases). The germline V gene has CDR1 SGHTA and CDR2 FQGNSA. This CDR3 comprises 18 residues. Between the trimmed V and J ends, which lost 2 bases and 5 bases, there was a span of 22 bases. CDR3 sequence: CASSLSNGGTSRDNEQFF. For the CDR3, the DNA is TGTGCCAGCAGCTTAAGTAACGGTGGGACTTCCAGGGACAATGAGCAGTTCTTC.

The V gene is TRBV5-4, the J gene TRBJ2-7; 10 nucleotides line up with TRBD1. Trimming removed 4 bases from V and 2 bases from J; junction bases left unmatched: 3. The germline V gene has CDR1 SGHNT and CDR2 YYREEE (reference sequence). The CDR3 extends over 14 amino acids. In DNA, the CDR3 is TGTGCCAGCAGCCACGGACAGGGGGCCTACGAGCAGTACTTC. Translating gives CASSHGQGAYEQYF.

The chain links TRBV9 to TRBJ1-6, with a tentative D call TRBD1 (5 bases). Looked up from germline, CDR1 is SGDLS and CDR2 is YYNGEE. The V end lost 4 bases, the J end lost 6 bases, and 11 bases lay between the germline ends. CDR3 length: 14 amino acids. CDR3 amino acids: CASSWGRGNSPLHF. The DNA of the CDR3 is TGTGCCAGCAGCTGGGGCCGAGGTAATTCACCCCTCCACTTT.

The chain has TRBV11-2 and TRBJ1-5; tentative D call: TRBD1 (5 bases). This CDR3 has 13 amino acids. Germline loops: CDR1 SGHAT, CDR2 FQNNGV. The V gene lost 2 bases and the J gene lost 9 bases, with 11 bases spanning the gap. CDR3 sequence: CASSLQGDTPQHF. The CDR3 nucleotides read TGTGCCAGCAGCTTACAGGGCGACACGCCCCAGCATTTT.

This clone was detected ten times or more. This chain joins TRBV19 and TRBJ1-1; a weak D match, TRBD1 (6 bases). Deletions cut 5 bases from V and 4 bases from J, with 11 bases between. In germline, CDR1 is LNHDA, CDR2 SQIVND (reference sequence). The CDR3 runs to 13 residues. The CDR3 DNA reads as TGTGCCAGTAGTTTACAGGGTGCCACTGAAGCTTTCTTT. Residues: CASSLQGATEAFF.

Comment on this clone: Other DNA sequences of this sample code for an identical CDR3. This sequence joins TRBV19 and TRBJ1-1, with D possibly being TRBD1 (5 bases). V lost 5 bases and J 1 base, leaving 14 bases between the germline ends. Germline V gene sequence: CDR1 LNHDA, CDR2 SQIVND (reference sequence). There are 15 residues in the CDR3. CDR3 loop: CASSEQGAGNTEAFF. The CDR3 nucleotides are TGTGCCAGTAGTGAGCAGGGCGCTGGGAACACTGAAGCTTTCTTT.

Worth noting for this clone: In the same sample, other DNA sequences code for this CDR3. The J gene is TRBJ1-1, the V gene TRBV6-5; D is unclear. This CDR3 region has 11 residues. V lost 6 bases, J lost 5 bases, and 7 bases lay in between. CDR1 and CDR2 (germline): MNHEY, SVGAGI. The CDR3 is CASSRDTEAFF. CDR3 sequence (DNA): TGTGCCAGCAGCCGGGATACTGAAGCTTTCTTT.

The J gene is TRBJ2-1, the V gene TRBV21-1; TRBD2 is taken as the D call from the table, unchecked against the DNA. TRBV21-1 is a pseudogene locus. The CDR3 extends over 19 amino acids. CDR3 DNA sequence: TGTGCCAGCAGCTCCAGACCCCCTCGGCGGGTTTTCGCCTACAATGAGCAGTTCTTC. Translating gives CASSSRPPRRVFAYNEQFF.

The chain combines TRBV10-3 with TRBJ2-3, with 10 bases that match TRBD1. The CDR3 is 17 amino acids. The germline V gene encodes CDR1 ENHRY and CDR2 SYGVKD. V trimming: 2 bases; J trimming: 1 base; junction bases outside the gene matches: 6. This CDR3 reads CAISETYGTGGTDTQYF. CDR3 coding DNA: TGTGCCATCAGTGAGACATACGGGACAGGGGGCACAGATACGCAGTATTTT.

The V call is TRBV28, the J call TRBJ2-3; 8 bases match TRBD2. The CDR3 runs to 15 residues. Germline CDR1 MDHEN, CDR2 SYDVKM. Unmatched junction bases numbered 7, after V lost 6 bases and J lost 2 bases. The CDR3 loop reads CASRSSGGPTDTQYF. The CDR3 DNA is TGTGCCAGCAGGTCGAGCGGGGGACCCACAGATACGCAGTATTTT.

This clone has a single count. CDR3 sequence reads: CAWRRAGESPLHF. The CDR3 DNA reads as TGTGCCTGGAGGCGGGCGGGGGAGTCACCCCTCCACTTT. The chain links TRBV30 to TRBJ1-6; the D gene is possibly TRBD1 (5 bases). In germline, CDR1 is GTSNPN, CDR2 SVGIG (reference sequence). This CDR3 spans 13 amino acids. Between the trimmed V and J ends, which lost 3 bases and 10 bases, there was a span of 13 bases.

The CDR3 loop is CASISSLLAGTVNTEAFF. In DNA form, the CDR3 reads TGTGCCAGCATCTCCTCCTTGCTAGCCGGGACAGTGAACACTGAAGCTTTCTTT. V gene TRBV5-6 combines with J gene TRBJ1-1, with 7 nucleotides matching TRBD1. In germline, CDR1 is SGHDT, CDR2 YYEEEE. This CDR3 is 18 amino acids long. Trimming at V came to 6 bases and at J to 0 bases, leaving 17 bases not matched to a gene.

The chain carries TRBV10-3 and TRBJ2-5, with 10 bases identical to TRBD2. Germline CDR1 is ENHRY and CDR2 is SYGVKD. The CDR3 spans 15 residues. Trimming at V came to 5 bases and at J to 3 bases, leaving 6 bases not matched to a gene. CDR3 amino acids: CAISWASGSEETQYF. CDR3 sequence (DNA): TGTGCCATCAGTTGGGCTAGCGGGAGTGAAGAGACCCAGTACTTC.

V is TRBV25-1 and J is TRBJ2-7, with 7 bases fitting TRBD1. The V segment lost 4 bases and the J segment 3 bases; nucleotides outside the gene matches: 6. This CDR3 has 14 amino acids. CDR1 and CDR2 from the germline V gene are MGHDK and SYGVNS. The CDR3 DNA reads as TGTGCCAGCAGTGCCATTGGACAGGACTACGAGCAGTACTTC. Translated, it gives CASSAIGQDYEQYF.

The V and J genes are TRBV11-2 and TRBJ2-5, with 15 nucleotides matching TRBD2. V gave up 5 bases and J gave up 4 bases; unmatched junction bases: 11. CDR3 size: 18 residues. Germline CDR1 is SGHAT and CDR2 is FQNNGV. The CDR3 sequence is CASSRGTSGGIRVETQYF. In nucleotides, the CDR3 is TGTGCCAGCAGCCGCGGGACTAGCGGGGGGATCAGGGTAGAGACCCAGTACTTC.

The chain is built from TRBV5-8 and TRBJ2-7; D might be TRBD1 (5 bases). The CDR3 extends over 14 amino acids. Germline V CDR1 and CDR2: SGHTS, YDEGEE. Trimming took 7 bases from V and 0 from J, leaving 14 bases between them. The CDR3 is CASRKGSTSYEQYF. As DNA, the CDR3 is TGTGCCAGCCGAAAGGGGTCGACCTCCTACGAGCAGTACTTC.

This chain uses TRBV5-6 with TRBJ2-7, with D maybe TRBD2 (7 bases). V dropped 2 bases and J dropped 5 bases, with 14 bases sitting between them. Germline V gene data show CDR1 as SGHDT and CDR2 as YYEEEE. There are 14 residues in the CDR3. The CDR3 DNA reads TGTGCCAGCAGCTTATGGGGGGGCAGCGACGAGCAGTACTTC. Residues: CASSLWGGSDEQYF.

V and J are TRBV7-2 and TRBJ1-2; maybe TRBD1 (5 bases). The V gene lost 5 bases and the J gene lost 8 bases, with 18 bases spanning the gap. The CDR3 is 14 residues long. Germline CDR1 reads SGHTA; CDR2 reads FQGNSA. The CDR3, as DNA: TGTGCCAGCAGCACCCCCGGACACTTGATGGGCTACACCTTC. This encodes CASSTPGHLMGYTF.

In DNA form, the CDR3 reads TGTGCCAGCAGGATGGACAGGAGTATCGAGCAGTTCTTC. This encodes CASRMDRSIEQFF. This chain connects TRBV28 to TRBJ2-1; TRBD1 matches at 7 bases. This CDR3 has 13 residues. Germline assignment: CDR1 MDHEN and CDR2 SYDVKM. V shed 6 bases and J 10 bases; nucleotides not matched to a gene: 9.

The rearrangement joins TRBV27 to TRBJ2-2, with 9 bases lining up with TRBD1. Germline CDR1 is MNHEY and CDR2 is SMNVEV (reference sequence). Trimming took 6 bases from V and 6 from J; bases not matched to a gene: 5. The CDR3 is 14 amino acids. CDR3 in amino acids: CASRPGQGSGELFF. CDR3 coding DNA: TGTGCCAGCAGACCCGGACAGGGGTCCGGGGAGCTGTTTTTT.

This clone was seen a few times. The V gene is TRBV3-1 (or the pseudogene TRBV3-2), the J gene TRBJ1-1; 7 bases line up with TRBD1. Germline lookup yields CDR1 LGHDT and CDR2 YNNKEL (reference sequence). V shed 1 base, J shed 5 bases, and the junction held 16 bases outside the gene matches. The CDR3 is 18 amino acids. The CDR3 nucleotides read TGTGCCAGCAGCCAAGTTCACCCGGACAGGTCGCGGGATACTGAAGCTTTCTTT. Residues: CASSQVHPDRSRDTEAFF.

This rearrangement joins TRBV28 to TRBJ2-7, with TRBD1 matching over 7 bases. The length of the CDR3 is 14 residues. With V trimmed by 5 bases and J by 2 bases, 6 bases remained unmatched. Germline values: CDR1 MDHEN, CDR2 SYDVKM. The CDR3: CASSPPGTAYEQYF. In DNA, the CDR3 is TGTGCCAGCAGTCCCCCCGGGACAGCCTACGAGCAGTACTTC. The whole variable domain, filled in from reference TRBV28 and TRBJ2-7, reads DVKVTQSSRYLVKRTGEKVFLECVQDMDHENMFWYRQDPGLGLRLIYFSYDVKMKEKGDIPEGYSVSREKKERFSLILESASTNQTSMYLCASSPPGTAYEQYFGPGTRLTVT.

In its sample, this clone was seen once. The chain joins TRBV10-3 to TRBJ2-5; D gene uncertain. CDR1 is ENHRY, CDR2 SYGVKD, per germline. Trimming took off 3 bases at V and 5 bases at J, with 4 bases between the two ends. This CDR3 comprises 11 residues. In DNA, the CDR3 is TGTGCCATCAGTGATCGGGAGACCCAGTACTTC. Amino acid sequence: CAISDRETQYF.

The rearrangement links TRBV11-3 to TRBJ1-2, with D possibly being TRBD1 (6 bases). Per germline, CDR1 SGHNT and CDR2 YENEEA. Trimming stripped 2 bases from V and 6 bases from J, with 10 bases between. There are 13 residues in the CDR3. CDR3 sequence reads: CASSLRSGDGYTF. The CDR3 nucleotides read TGTGCCAGCAGCTTAAGGTCAGGGGATGGCTACACCTTC.

The chain combines TRBV2 with TRBJ2-2; possibly TRBD1 for D (6 bases). Trimming took off 6 bases at V and 0 bases at J, with 11 bases between the two ends. This CDR3 comprises 15 residues. CDR1 is SNHLY, CDR2 FYNNEI, per germline. This CDR3 is CASSVQGSNTGELFF. The CDR3 DNA sequence: TGTGCCAGCAGCGTTCAGGGGTCGAACACCGGGGAGCTGTTTTTT.

The rearrangement links TRBV30 to TRBJ1-4; no definite D call. V was cut by 0 bases and J by 0 bases, with 5 bases left in between. The CDR3 runs to 14 residues. Germline V gene lookup returns CDR1 GTSNPN and CDR2 SVGIG (reference sequence). This CDR3 reads CAWSVLATNEKLFF. CDR3 sequence (DNA): TGTGCCTGGAGTGTACTCGCAACTAATGAAAAACTGTTTTTT.